This TCR beta chain was identified in a study of cytomegalovirus exposure and HLA in healthy donors. The CDR3 is 15 residues long. V dropped 4 bases and J dropped 4; count of bases not matched to a gene: 8. Germline V lookup: CDR1 SGHNT, CDR2 YYREEE (reference sequence). In the case of this clone: Its antigen is unknown.

Primers for the PCR totalled 60 Vbeta and 13 Jbeta. TCRdb's copy holds only in-frame clones and misses some; the assay was immunoSEQ multiplex PCR. The data hold approximately 92,000 clones, with more than 65% observed a single time. Study-level results: Roughly uniform sequencing depth across donors was assumed, possibly incorrectly. Immune exposure information available was restricted to CMV serostatus.

The clonotype was recovered from a man aged 60 to 69 in good health and CMV-seronegative. The specimen sequenced was PBMCs. The chain uses TRBV5-4 and TRBJ2-3; 8 nucleotides match TRBD2. CDR3 amino acids: CASSPGTSVPDTQYF. CDR3 bases: TGTGCCAGCAGCCCGGGGACTAGTGTTCCAGATACGCAGTATTTT. The complete variable domain, with remaining parts taken from reference TRBV5-4 and TRBJ2-3, reads ETGVTQSPTHLIKTRGQQVTLRCSSQSGHNTVSWYQQALGQGPQFIFQYYREEENGRGNFPPRFSGLQFPNYSSELNVNALELDDSALYLCASSPGTSVPDTQYFGPGTRLTVL.